This is a list of T cell receptor beta chains from one sample in a study of lung T cells in sarcoidosis with Löfgren's syndrome. Via MiXCR, TCRdb re-called the reads, giving one row per CDR3 protein. The repertoire includes a few hundred distinct CDR3 sequences, roughly 25% of them detected once, and about 33% sits in the top ten. Sequencing was performed on CD4+ T cells from bronchoalveolar lavage. The receptor source for this set is a human donor with sarcoidosis (Löfgren's syndrome or another form), or a control subject (not recorded which). Each CDR3 is given without its conserved first and last residue.

V	J	CDR3
TRBV10-3	TRBJ1-1	AISDRTQAEAF
TRBV29-1	TRBJ2-3	SVARDRVFLGDTQY
TRBV28	TRBJ1-5	ASSLFGVGDSNQPQH
TRBV6-6	TRBJ1-3	ASSYLDPGQRSGNTIY
TRBV20-1	TRBJ2-7	SARDLVTYEQY
TRBV5-1	TRBJ2-7	ASSLAVTGGEQY
TRBV11-2	TRBJ2-7	ASSLEGGRREQY
TRBV6-1	TRBJ1-1	ASSLGQIPNTEAF
TRBV11-3	TRBJ2-2	ASSSFLGTGELF
TRBV10-3	TRBJ1-6	AISGADSPLH